This T cell receptor (beta chain) was obtained from a study of shared clonotypes between healthy human individuals. Study overall: Donors, aged 18 to 49, were a couple of women and a few men.

Participating donors were healthy, HIV-negative adults free of recent acute infections or vaccinations. Method: immunoSEQ multiplex PCR; TCRdb's copy keeps in-frame clones and lacks some. The sample gives roughly 2.4 million clones, around 95% of which show up once; approximately 0.13% is in the top ten. In germline, CDR1 is MNHEY, CDR2 SVGAGI. The CDR3 consists of 15 residues. The V end lost 3 bases, the J end lost 0 bases, and 11 bases lay between the germline ends. This clonotype originated in a man younger than 35 in good health. Material for sequencing was naive CD4+ T cells sorted from blood. Subset given: CD45RA+ positively selected. J is TRBJ1-1 and V is TRBV6-5; D call uncertain. CDR3 sequence reads: CASSYREGMNTEAFF. For the CDR3, the DNA is TGTGCCAGCAGTTATCGAGAGGGAATGAACACTGAAGCTTTCTTT.